Detailed here is one T cell receptor (beta chain). Its target is unknown. The sample originates from a study of Ad26.COV2.S vaccination and SARS-CoV-2 variants. Study-wide findings and caveats: From the TCR breadth and depth analyses, total T cell responses may have been underestimated.

Germline values: CDR1 SGDLS, CDR2 YYNGEE. The CDR3 contains 14 residues. V was trimmed by 0 bases and J by 8 bases, leaving 11 bases between them. Noted treatment: around 19 received Ad26.COV2.S at low or high dose, single or two shots; roughly five received placebo; per-sample allocation not given. Each sample was drawn 63 days after the first injection (of vaccine or placebo). This person who donated was an adult of 18-55 years in Boston. Method: immunoSEQ multiplex PCR; TCRdb's copy keeps in-frame clones and lacks some. This sample carries some 400,000 clones, 75% to 90% of them seen once, and the ten largest clones take under 2%.

This receptor was identified in a person aged 18 to 65 who received the Ad26.COV2.S COVID-19 vaccine or a placebo. The chain is built from TRBV9 and TRBJ1-4; D is possibly TRBD1 (5 bases). Sample: peripheral blood, taken in a trial of Ad26.COV2.S vaccine versus placebo. The CDR3 here is CASSVGRVGEKLFF. CDR3 DNA sequence: TGTGCCAGCAGCGTAGGCAGGGTAGGGGAAAAACTGTTTTTT.